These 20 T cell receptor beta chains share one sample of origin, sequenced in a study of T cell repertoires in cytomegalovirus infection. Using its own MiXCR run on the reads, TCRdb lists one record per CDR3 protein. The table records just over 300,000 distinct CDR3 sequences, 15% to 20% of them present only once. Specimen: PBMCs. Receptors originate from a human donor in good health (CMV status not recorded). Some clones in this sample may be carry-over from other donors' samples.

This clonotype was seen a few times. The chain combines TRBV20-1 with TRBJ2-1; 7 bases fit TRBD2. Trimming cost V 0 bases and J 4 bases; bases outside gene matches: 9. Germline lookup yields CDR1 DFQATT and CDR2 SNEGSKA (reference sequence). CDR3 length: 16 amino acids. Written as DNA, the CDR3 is TGCAGTGCTAGAGATCTAGGCGGGGGATTTTACAATGAGCAGTTCTTC. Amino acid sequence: CSARDLGGGFYNEQFF.

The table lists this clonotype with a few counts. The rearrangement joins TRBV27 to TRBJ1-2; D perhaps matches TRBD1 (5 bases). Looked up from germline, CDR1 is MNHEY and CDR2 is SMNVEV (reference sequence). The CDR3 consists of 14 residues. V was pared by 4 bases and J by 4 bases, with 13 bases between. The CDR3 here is CASSSAGLPYGYTF. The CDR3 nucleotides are TGTGCCAGCAGTTCCGCAGGGCTACCCTATGGCTACACCTTC.

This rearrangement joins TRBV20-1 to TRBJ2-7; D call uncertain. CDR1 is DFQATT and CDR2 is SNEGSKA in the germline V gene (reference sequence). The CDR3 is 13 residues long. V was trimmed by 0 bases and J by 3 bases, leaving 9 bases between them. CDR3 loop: CSARDPSHYEQYF. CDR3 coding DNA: TGCAGTGCTAGAGATCCCAGCCACTACGAGCAGTACTTC.

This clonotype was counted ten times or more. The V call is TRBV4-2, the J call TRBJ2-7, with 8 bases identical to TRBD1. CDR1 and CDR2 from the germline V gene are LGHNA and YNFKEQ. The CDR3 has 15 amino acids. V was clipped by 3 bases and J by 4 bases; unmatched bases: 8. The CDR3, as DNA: TGTGCCAGCAGCCACCCGGGACAGGCCAGTTACGAGCAGTACTTC. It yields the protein CASSHPGQASYEQYF.

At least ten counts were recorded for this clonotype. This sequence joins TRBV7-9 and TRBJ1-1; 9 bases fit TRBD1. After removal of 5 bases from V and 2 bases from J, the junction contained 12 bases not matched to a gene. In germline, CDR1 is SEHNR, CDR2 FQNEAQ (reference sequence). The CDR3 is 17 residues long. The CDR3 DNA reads TGTGCCAGCAGCCCTCCCGGGACAGGGACCTCAAACACTGAAGCTTTCTTT. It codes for CASSPPGTGTSNTEAFF.

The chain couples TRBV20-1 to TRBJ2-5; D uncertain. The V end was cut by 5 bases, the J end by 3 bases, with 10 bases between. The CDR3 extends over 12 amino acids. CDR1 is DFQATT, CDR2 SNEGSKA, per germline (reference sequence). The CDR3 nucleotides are TGCAGTGCTGATGACCCGAAAGAGACCCAGTACTTC. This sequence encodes CSADDPKETQYF.

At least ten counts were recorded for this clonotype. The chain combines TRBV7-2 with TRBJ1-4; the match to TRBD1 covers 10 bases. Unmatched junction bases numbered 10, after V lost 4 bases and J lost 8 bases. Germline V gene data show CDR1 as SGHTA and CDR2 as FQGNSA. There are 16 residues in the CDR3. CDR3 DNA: TGTGCCAGCAGCTCACGCTCGACAGGGGGCTTAGAAAAACTGTTTTTT. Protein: CASSSRSTGGLEKLFF.

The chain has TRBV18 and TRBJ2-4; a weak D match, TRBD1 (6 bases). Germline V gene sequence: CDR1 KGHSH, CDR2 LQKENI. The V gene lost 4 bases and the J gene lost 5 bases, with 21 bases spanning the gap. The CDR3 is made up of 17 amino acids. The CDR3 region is CASSRITGTIYQNIQYF. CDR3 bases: TGTGCCAGCTCACGAATCACAGGGACAATCTACCAAAACATTCAGTACTTC.

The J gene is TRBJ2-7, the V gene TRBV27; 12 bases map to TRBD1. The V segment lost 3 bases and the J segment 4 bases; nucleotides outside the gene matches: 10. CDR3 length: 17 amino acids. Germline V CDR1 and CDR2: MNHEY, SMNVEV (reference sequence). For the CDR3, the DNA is TGTGCCAGCAGTTTGACAACCGGGACAGGGGGCGAGTACGAGCAGTACTTC. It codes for CASSLTTGTGGEYEQYF.

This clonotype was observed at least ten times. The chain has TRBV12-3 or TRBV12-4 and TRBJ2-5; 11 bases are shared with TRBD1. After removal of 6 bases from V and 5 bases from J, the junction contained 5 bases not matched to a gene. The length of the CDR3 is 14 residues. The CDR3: CASSRTGGRETQYF. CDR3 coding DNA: TGTGCCAGCAGCCGGACAGGGGGCAGGGAGACCCAGTACTTC.

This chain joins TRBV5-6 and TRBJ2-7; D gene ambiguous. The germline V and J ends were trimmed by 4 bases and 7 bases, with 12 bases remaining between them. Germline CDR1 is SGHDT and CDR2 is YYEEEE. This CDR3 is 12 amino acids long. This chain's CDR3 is CASSLLLGEQYF. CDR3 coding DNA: TGTGCCAGCAGCCTACTCCTGGGTGAGCAGTACTTC. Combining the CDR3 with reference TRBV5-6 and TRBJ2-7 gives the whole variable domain DAGVTQSPTHLIKTRGQQVTLRCSPKSGHDTVSWYQQALGQGPQFIFQYYEEEERQRGNFPDRFSGHQFPNYSSELNVNALLLGDSALYLCASSLLLGEQYFGPGTRLTVT.

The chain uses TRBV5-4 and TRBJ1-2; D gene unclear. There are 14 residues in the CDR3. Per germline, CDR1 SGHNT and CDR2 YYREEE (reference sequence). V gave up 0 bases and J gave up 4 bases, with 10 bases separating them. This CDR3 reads CASSLATEVYGYTF. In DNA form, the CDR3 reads TGTGCCAGCAGCTTGGCCACAGAAGTCTATGGCTACACCTTC.

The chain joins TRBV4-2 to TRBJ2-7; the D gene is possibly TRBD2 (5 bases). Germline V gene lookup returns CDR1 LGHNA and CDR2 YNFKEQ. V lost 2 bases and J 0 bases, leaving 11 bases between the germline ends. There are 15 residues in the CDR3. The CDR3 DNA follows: TGTGCCAGCAGCCAATTCGGAGGAAGCTCCTACGAGCAGTACTTC. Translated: CASSQFGGSSYEQYF.

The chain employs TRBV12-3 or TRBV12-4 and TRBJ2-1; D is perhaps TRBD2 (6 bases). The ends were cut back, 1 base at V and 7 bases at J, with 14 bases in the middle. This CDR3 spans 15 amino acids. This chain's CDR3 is CASSLGRGKRNEQFF. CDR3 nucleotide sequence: TGTGCCAGCAGTTTAGGGCGGGGTAAAAGAAATGAGCAGTTCTTC.

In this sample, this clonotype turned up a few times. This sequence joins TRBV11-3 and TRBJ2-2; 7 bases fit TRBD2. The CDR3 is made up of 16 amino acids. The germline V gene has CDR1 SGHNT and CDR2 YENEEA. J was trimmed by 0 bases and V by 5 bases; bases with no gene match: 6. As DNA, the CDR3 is TGTGCCAGCAGCCCGGGACTAAACGCGAACACCGGGGAGCTGTTTTTT. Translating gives CASSPGLNANTGELFF.

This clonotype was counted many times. This CDR3 is CASAALRGPGSPLHF. DNA of the CDR3: TGTGCCAGCGCGGCACTCAGGGGTCCAGGGTCACCCCTCCACTTT. The J gene is TRBJ1-6, the V gene TRBV7-9, with D perhaps TRBD1 (6 bases). V lost 8 bases and J lost 10, with 21 bases in between. Germline V gene sequence: CDR1 SEHNR, CDR2 FQNEAQ (reference sequence). The CDR3 sequence is 15 residues long.

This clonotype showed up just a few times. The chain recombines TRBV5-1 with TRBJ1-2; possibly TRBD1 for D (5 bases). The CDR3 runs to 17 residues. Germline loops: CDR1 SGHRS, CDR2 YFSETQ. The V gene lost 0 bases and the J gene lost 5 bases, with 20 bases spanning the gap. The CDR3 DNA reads TGCGCCAGCAGCTTGGGACAGACCCGAGGCTTGTTATATGGCTACACCTTC. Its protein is CASSLGQTRGLLYGYTF.

In DNA, the CDR3 is TGTGCCAGTAGTATCAGGCTGGGCAGTGGAGAGCATGGCTACACCTTC. Amino acids: CASSIRLGSGEHGYTF. The rearrangement uses TRBV19 and TRBJ1-2; D is unresolved. Germline CDR1 is LNHDA and CDR2 is SQIVND (reference sequence). V lost 3 bases, J lost 6 bases, and 20 bases lay in between. This CDR3 is 16 amino acids long.

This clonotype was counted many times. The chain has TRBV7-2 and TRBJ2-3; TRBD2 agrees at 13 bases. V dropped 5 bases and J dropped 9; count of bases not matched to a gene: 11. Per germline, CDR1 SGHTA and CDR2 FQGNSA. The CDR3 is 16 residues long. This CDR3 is CASSPGLAGPGTTQYF. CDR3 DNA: TGTGCCAGCAGCCCGGGACTAGCGGGGCCTGGCACCACGCAGTATTTT.

CDR3 sequence (DNA): TGTGCCAGCAGCTCGGGGGATATAAGCACCGGGGAGCTGTTTTTT. It is translated as CASSSGDISTGELFF. The rearrangement links TRBV5-5 to TRBJ2-2; D perhaps matches TRBD2 (6 bases). CDR1 and CDR2 (germline): SGHKS, YYEKEE (reference sequence). V lost 3 bases, J lost 4 bases, and 13 bases lay in between. The CDR3 extends over 15 amino acids.